A selection of T cell receptor beta chains follows, all from one sample in a study of early T cells in non-severe SARS-CoV-2 infection. One entry per CDR3 protein, called by TCRdb with MiXCR from the 5' RACE reads. This table holds under 75,000 distinct CDR3 sequences, about 13% found once. Sequencing input: whole blood. The source of these receptors is an adult who was a healthcare worker with PCR-confirmed SARS-CoV-2 infection or an uninfected control (not recorded which). CDR3s include the opening cysteine and the closing phenylalanine or tryptophan. Fields, in order: clone size, D gene, J gene, V gene, CDR3 DNA, CDR3 protein. The D gene is left open where the match is weak. Clone size is not always given. Where it is, it says once, few, many or a class for expanded clones.

>.|TRBD2|TRBJ2-1|TRBV12-3/TRBV12-4
TGTGCCAGCAGTCCTCTAGCGGGGGGGCGCGATGAGCAGTTCTTC
CASSPLAGGRDEQFF
>.|TRBD2|TRBJ2-2|TRBV6-6
TGTGCCAGCAGTTACTCTGGGCGGGGGGCGAACACCGGGGAGCTGTTTTTT
CASSYSGRGANTGELFF
>.|TRBD1|TRBJ1-5|TRBV7-9
TGTGCCAGCAGCTGGGGGACAGGGGACCAGCCCCAGCATTTT
CASSWGTGDQPQHF
>many|.|TRBJ2-1|TRBV6-4
TGTGCCAGCAGTGACGGGATAGCGGATGAGCAGTTCTTC
CASSDGIADEQFF
>many|.|TRBJ1-1|TRBV18
TGTGCCAGCTCACCCAGGGAAGGGATCACTGAAGCTTTCTTT
CASSPREGITEAFF
>few|.|TRBJ1-6|TRBV20-1
TGCAGTGCTAGAGTTCTGGGGGATAATTCACCCCTCCACTTT
CSARVLGDNSPLHF
>many|TRBD2|TRBJ2-3|TRBV28
TGTGCCACCTCGCCCCTAGCGGGGGGCACAGATACGCAGTATTTT
CATSPLAGGTDTQYF
>many|TRBD1|TRBJ2-5|TRBV6-5
TGTGCCAGCAGTTACCGCGGGACAGGGGCCTACCAAGAGACCCAGTACTTC
CASSYRGTGAYQETQYF
>few|.|TRBJ2-5|TRBV28
TGTGCCAGCAGTTTAGGCCTACCGGGGACCCAGTACTTC
CASSLGLPGTQYF
>many|TRBD2|TRBJ2-1|TRBV12-3/TRBV12-4
TGTGCCAGCAGTTTAGCGGGTGGAGCTAGCGGCAATGAGCAGTTCTTC
CASSLAGGASGNEQFF
>many|.|TRBJ1-5|TRBV7-9
TGTGCCAGCAATCTCCTCATGGACAGTTACAATCAGCCCCAGCATTTT
CASNLLMDSYNQPQHF
>.|TRBD2|TRBJ2-7|TRBV6-1
TGTGCCAGGACTAGCGGGAGAACCTCCTACGAGCAGTACTTC
CARTSGRTSYEQYF
>many|.|TRBJ2-7|TRBV16
TGTGCCAGCAGCCAATCGGCTGGTACTACCTACGAGCAGTACTTC
CASSQSAGTTYEQYF
>.|TRBD2|TRBJ2-7|TRBV6-2/TRBV6-3
TGTGCCAGCAGTTACGGAGCGGGAGGCCCCTCCTACGAGCAGTACTTC
CASSYGAGGPSYEQYF
>.|.|TRBJ1-2|TRBV10-1
TGCGCCAGCCCTCTGGGGACCCGGGAAGGGTCTAACTATGGCTACACCTTC
CASPLGTREGSNYGYTF
>few|.|TRBJ2-5|TRBV18
TGTGCCAGCTCACCCGCACTGGTGAGCAGCGGAGGGACCCAGTACTTC
CASSPALVSSGGTQYF
>.|TRBD2|TRBJ2-2|TRBV5-1
TGCGCCAGCAGCCCCGCCGGGGGGGACGCCGGGGAGCTGTTTTTT
CASSPAGGDAGELFF
>.|.|TRBJ2-7|TRBV11-3
TGTGCCAGCAGTACTTCCTACGAGCAGTACTTC
CASSTSYEQYF
>many|TRBD2|TRBJ2-5|TRBV11-2
TGTGCCAGCAGCTTAACGGGAGGGACCCAAGAGACCCAGTACTTC
CASSLTGGTQETQYF
>few|.|TRBJ2-4|TRBV29-1
TGCAGCGCCAGGACGGAATCCAAAAACATTCAGTACTTC
CSARTESKNIQYF
>.|TRBD1|TRBJ1-5|TRBV5-5
TGTGCCAGCAGCTTGGTGCAGGGGGCTCAGCCCCAGCATTTT
CASSLVQGAQPQHF
>.|.|TRBJ2-1|TRBV20-1
TGCAGTGCTTATAGCGAAGAAGGGTCCAATGAGCAGTTCTTC
CSAYSEEGSNEQFF
>many|TRBD1|TRBJ1-4|TRBV6-6
TGTGCCAGCAGTTATTCCGGGACAGCTAATGAAAAACTGTTTTTT
CASSYSGTANEKLFF
>many|.|TRBJ2-7|TRBV4-1
TGCGCCAGCAGCCAAGGAAAGACTGACTACGAGCAGTACTTC
CASSQGKTDYEQYF
>few|TRBD2|TRBJ2-5|TRBV29-1
TGCAGCGTTGACGGTAGCGGGGGGGCTGAGACCCAGTACTTC
CSVDGSGGAETQYF
>once|TRBD1|TRBJ2-7|TRBV29-1
TGCAGCGTGTACGGGACAGGTTACGAGCAGTACTTC
CSVYGTGYEQYF
>few|.|TRBJ2-1|TRBV29-1
TGCAGCGTTGAGGGGGGAGACTACAATGAGCAGTTCTTC
CSVEGGDYNEQFF
>few|TRBD2|TRBJ2-3|TRBV5-1
TGCGCCAGCAGCACCAAACCGGGACTAGCGGGATTTAGCACAGATACGCAGTATTTT
CASSTKPGLAGFSTDTQYF
>many|.|TRBJ2-5|TRBV20-1
TGCAGTGCCCTTCGTGAGACCCAGTACTTC
CSALRETQYF
>few|.|TRBJ2-7|TRBV9
TGTGCCAGCAGCGTAGGGGCAGGGACTGGCGAGCAGTACTTC
CASSVGAGTGEQYF
>.|.|TRBJ2-6|TRBV7-8
TGTGCCAGCAGCTATAGAGAGGCTGGGGCCAACGTCCTGACTTTC
CASSYREAGANVLTF
>few|.|TRBJ1-3|TRBV3-1
TGTGCCAGCAGCCTTCGAAGGACAGTCTCTGGAAACACCATATATTTT
CASSLRRTVSGNTIYF
>.|TRBD1|TRBJ1-2|TRBV3-1
TGTGCCAGCAGCCAGGGACCAACAGGGGGCTATGGCTACACCTTC
CASSQGPTGGYGYTF
>.|TRBD1|TRBJ2-7|TRBV19
TGTGCCAGTAGTCTACAGGGGGCTAGCGACGAGCAGTACTTC
CASSLQGASDEQYF
>many|.|TRBJ1-1|TRBV20-1
TGCAGTGCTAGGGGTGGAGCCTTT
CSARGGAF